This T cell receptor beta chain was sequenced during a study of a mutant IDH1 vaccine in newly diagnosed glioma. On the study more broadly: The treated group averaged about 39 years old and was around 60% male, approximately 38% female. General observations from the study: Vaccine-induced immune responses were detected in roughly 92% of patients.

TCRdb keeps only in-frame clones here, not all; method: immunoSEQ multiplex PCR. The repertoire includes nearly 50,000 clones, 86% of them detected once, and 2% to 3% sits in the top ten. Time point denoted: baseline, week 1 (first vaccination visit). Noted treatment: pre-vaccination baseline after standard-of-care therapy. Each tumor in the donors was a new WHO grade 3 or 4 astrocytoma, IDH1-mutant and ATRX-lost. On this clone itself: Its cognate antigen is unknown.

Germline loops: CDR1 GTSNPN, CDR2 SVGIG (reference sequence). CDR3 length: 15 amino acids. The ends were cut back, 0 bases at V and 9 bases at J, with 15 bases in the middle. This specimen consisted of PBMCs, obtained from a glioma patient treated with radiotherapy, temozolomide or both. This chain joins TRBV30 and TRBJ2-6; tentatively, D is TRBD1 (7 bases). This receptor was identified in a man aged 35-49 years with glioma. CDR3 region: CAWSVCRGVGNVLTF. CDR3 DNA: TGTGCCTGGAGTGTCTGCAGGGGGGTAGGCAACGTCCTGACTTTC.